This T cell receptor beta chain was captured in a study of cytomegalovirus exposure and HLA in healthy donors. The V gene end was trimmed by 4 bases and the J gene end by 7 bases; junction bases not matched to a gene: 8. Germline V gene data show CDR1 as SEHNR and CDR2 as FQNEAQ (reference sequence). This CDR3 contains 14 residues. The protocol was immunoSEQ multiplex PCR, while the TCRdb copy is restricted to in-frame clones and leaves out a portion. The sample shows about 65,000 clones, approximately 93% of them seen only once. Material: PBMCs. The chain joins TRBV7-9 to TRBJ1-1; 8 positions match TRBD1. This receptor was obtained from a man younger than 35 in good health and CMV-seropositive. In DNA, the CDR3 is TGTGCCAGCAGCTACTTGTACAGGGGGGATGAAGCTTTCTTT. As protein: CASSYLYRGDEAFF. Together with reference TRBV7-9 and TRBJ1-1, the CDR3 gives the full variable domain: DTGVSQNPRHKITKRGQNVTFRCDPISEHNRLYWYRQTLGQGPEFLTYFQNEAQLEKSRLLSDRFSAERPKGSFSTLEIQRTEQGDSAMYLCASSYLYRGDEAFFGQGTRLTVV.